Below, 25 T cell receptor beta chains from the same sample are listed, as sequenced in a study of cytomegalovirus exposure and HLA in healthy donors. The PCR used 60 Vbeta and 13 Jbeta primers. Produced via immunoSEQ multiplex PCR; TCRdb's table is partial and in-frame only. The data contain over 150,000 clones, less than 80% of them singletons. The sequencing sample was made of PBMCs. The source of these receptors is a man aged 35-49 years in good health and CMV-seronegative.

On this clone itself: The same CDR3 is also encoded by other DNA sequences in this sample. V gene TRBV5-1 combines with J gene TRBJ2-7, with a possible D match to TRBD1 (6 bases). CDR3 length equals 14 residues. Germline V lookup: CDR1 SGHRS, CDR2 YFSETQ. Trimming stripped 5 bases from V and 0 bases from J, with 12 bases between. The CDR3 DNA is TGCGCCAGCAGGGATCAGGGGAGCTCCTACGAGCAGTACTTC. It codes for CASRDQGSSYEQYF. Variable domain in full (rest from reference TRBV5-1 and TRBJ2-7): KAGVTQTPRYLIKTRGQQVTLSCSPISGHRSVSWYQQTPGQGLQFLFEYFSETQRNKGNFPGRFSGRQFSNSRSEMNVSTLELGDSALYLCASRDQGSSYEQYFGPGTRLTVT.

The rearrangement joins TRBV6-5 to TRBJ2-5; the match to TRBD2 covers 7 bases. The J call may be in error: the DNA end matches TRBJ2-7 better. The germline gives CDR1 MNHEY, CDR2 SVGAGI. The CDR3 sequence is 13 residues long. CDR3 in DNA: TGTGCCAGCAGTCGACGGGGGGACTACGAGCAGTACTTC. Translated, it gives CASSRRGDYEQYF.

CDR3 sequence reads: CASSLDWSTRQETQYF. In DNA, the CDR3 is TGCGCCAGCAGCCTGGATTGGTCGACACGCCAAGAGACCCAGTACTTC. The V and J genes are TRBV5-1 and TRBJ2-5; D gene uncertain. Per germline, CDR1 SGHRS and CDR2 YFSETQ. This CDR3 contains 16 residues. Trimming stripped 4 bases from V and 1 base from J, with 17 bases between. Based on the CDR3 plus reference TRBV5-1 and TRBJ2-5, the full variable domain is KAGVTQTPRYLIKTRGQQVTLSCSPISGHRSVSWYQQTPGQGLQFLFEYFSETQRNKGNFPGRFSGRQFSNSRSEMNVSTLELGDSALYLCASSLDWSTRQETQYFGPGTRLLVL.

The gene calls are TRBV4-1 and TRBJ2-7, with D possibly being TRBD2 (5 bases). The germline CDR1 and CDR2 sequences are MGHRA and YSYEKL. V was clipped by 0 bases and J by 0 bases, with 12 bases between them. CDR3 length: 16 amino acids. As DNA, the CDR3 is TGCGCCAGCAGCCAAGATGAGCGGCCTAGCTCCTACGAGCAGTACTTC. As protein: CASSQDERPSSYEQYF.

V is TRBV19 and J is TRBJ2-7; perhaps TRBD1 as D (5 bases). In germline, CDR1 is LNHDA, CDR2 SQIVND (reference sequence). V lost 4 bases, J lost 6 bases, and 13 bases lay in between. This CDR3 is built from 13 residues. CDR3 in amino acids: CASSTNQGTEQYF. The DNA of the CDR3 is TGTGCCAGTAGTACTAATCAGGGAACCGAGCAGTACTTC.

This chain links TRBV5-4 with TRBJ2-5; 7 nucleotides line up with TRBD2. The end of the DNA aligns better with TRBJ2-7, so the J call may be wrong. This CDR3 is built from 14 residues. The germline CDR1 and CDR2 sequences are SGHNT and YYREEE (reference sequence). This CDR3 is CASRSSGDSYEQYF. As DNA, the CDR3 is TGTGCCAGCAGATCCAGCGGGGATTCCTACGAGCAGTACTTC.

As to this clone: A junction end diverges from the germline sequence, so it may reflect a read error. The V and J genes are TRBV5-1 and TRBJ2-2; 12 bases agree with TRBD2. In germline, CDR1 is SGHRS, CDR2 YFSETQ. The CDR3 totals 18 residues. CDR3 residues: CASSPELAGGGPTGGLFF. The CDR3 DNA sequence: TGCGCCAGCAGCCCGGAGCTAGCGGGAGGGGGTCCGACCGGGGGGCTGTTTTTT.

V usage is TRBV14 and J usage is TRBJ2-1; 11 bases agree with TRBD2. V was pared by 3 bases and J by 12 bases, with 7 bases of the junction left unmatched. The CDR3 totals 14 residues. Looked up from germline, CDR1 is SGHDN and CDR2 is FVKESK. The CDR3 reads CASSQGLAAGGQFF. The DNA of the CDR3 is TGTGCCAGCAGCCAGGGACTAGCGGCCGGGGGGCAGTTCTTC.

This rearrangement joins TRBV6-5 to TRBJ1-3, with unresolved D. Germline V gene sequence: CDR1 MNHEY, CDR2 SVGAGI. Trimming cost V 4 bases and J 4 bases, with 11 bases left between them. The CDR3 has 14 amino acids. The CDR3 bases are TGTGCCAGCAGTTTCCGGGGTCGGGGAAACACCATATATTTT. It translates to CASSFRGRGNTIYF.

This clone showed up just a few times. CDR3 amino acids: CTNLKGRDLEINEQFF. In DNA form, the CDR3 reads TGCACCAACTTGAAAGGGAGGGATTTGGAGATCAATGAGCAGTTCTTC. This sequence joins TRBV1 and TRBJ2-1; the D call TRBD2 from the table was never checked on the DNA. TRBV1 constitutes a pseudogene. The CDR3 is 16 amino acids.

The chain is built from TRBV7-6 and TRBJ1-4, with a possible D match to TRBD1 (5 bases). Germline assignment: CDR1 SGHVS and CDR2 FNYEAQ. This CDR3 is built from 15 residues. The germline V and J ends were trimmed by 0 bases and 5 bases, with 10 bases remaining between them. CDR3 coding DNA: TGTGCCAGCAGCTTAGCTAGGGGTCCAAATGAAAAACTGTTTTTT. Encoded protein: CASSLARGPNEKLFF.

The chain recombines TRBV18 with TRBJ2-7; 15 bases align to TRBD2. CDR1 is KGHSH, CDR2 LQKENI, per germline. The ends lost 3 bases at V and 5 bases at J; junction bases unmatched: 14. This CDR3 comprises 19 residues. CDR3 DNA: TGTGCCAGCTCACCTCGGGGGCCCGGGACTAGCGGGAGGTCCCACGAGCAGTACTTC. Protein product: CASSPRGPGTSGRSHEQYF. The full variable domain, its missing parts supplied by reference TRBV18 and TRBJ2-7, is NAGVMQNPRHLVRRRGQEARLRCSPMKGHSHVYWYRQLPEEGLKFMVYLQKENIIDESGMPKERFSAEFPKEGPSILRIQQVVRGDSAAYFCASSPRGPGTSGRSHEQYFGPGTRLTVT.

J is TRBJ2-2 and V is TRBV2; D is perhaps TRBD2 (6 bases). The ends were cut back, 6 bases at V and 4 bases at J, with 12 bases in the middle. Looked up from germline, CDR1 is SNHLY and CDR2 is FYNNEI. The CDR3 covers 14 residues. For the CDR3, the DNA is TGTGCCAGCAGAGGGAGGCTTGGCACCGGGGAGCTGTTTTTT. This encodes CASRGRLGTGELFF.

The rearrangement joins TRBV27 to TRBJ2-3; TRBD2 matches 12 bases. Germline V gives CDR1 MNHEY, CDR2 SMNVEV (reference sequence). J lost 5 bases, V lost 6 bases, and 6 bases had no gene match. The CDR3 consists of 15 residues. Here the CDR3 reads CASSELAGGVDTQYF. The CDR3, as DNA: TGTGCCAGCAGCGAACTAGCGGGAGGCGTAGATACGCAGTATTTT.

This clone was observed once. The chain combines TRBV7-9 with TRBJ2-7, with 8 bases that match TRBD1. This CDR3 has 14 residues. The trim removed 4 bases at V and 2 bases at J, leaving 4 bases unmatched. Germline V gene data show CDR1 as SEHNR and CDR2 as FQNEAQ (reference sequence). This chain's CDR3 is CASSSGTGTYEQYF. In DNA, the CDR3 is TGTGCCAGCAGCTCCGGGACAGGTACCTACGAGCAGTACTTC. The complete variable domain, with remaining parts taken from reference TRBV7-9 and TRBJ2-7, reads DTGVSQNPRHKITKRGQNVTFRCDPISEHNRLYWYRQTLGQGPEFLTYFQNEAQLEKSRLLSDRFSAERPKGSFSTLEIQRTEQGDSAMYLCASSSGTGTYEQYFGPGTRLTVT.

The chain has TRBV7-9 and TRBJ1-1, with TRBD1 as a possible D gene (6 bases). Between the trimmed V and J ends, which lost 8 bases and 6 bases, there was a span of 19 bases. Germline CDR1 is SEHNR and CDR2 is FQNEAQ (reference sequence). The CDR3 has 14 amino acids. In DNA form, the CDR3 reads TGTGCCAGCGGCATAGGGGGGGGCGCTTCTGAAGCTTTCTTT. Residues: CASGIGGGASEAFF.

This clone was picked up a small number of times. V and J are TRBV4-2 and TRBJ2-3; 7 bases match TRBD2. In germline, CDR1 is LGHNA, CDR2 YNFKEQ. V lost 4 bases to trimming and J lost 1 base; unmatched junction nucleotides: 5. CDR3 length equals 15 residues. CDR3 sequence reads: CASSRPTSGTDTQYF. The CDR3 coding sequence is TGTGCCAGCAGCCGACCCACTAGCGGCACAGATACGCAGTATTTT.

The chain joins TRBV5-1 to TRBJ2-2, with 7 positions matching TRBD1. The CDR3 runs to 16 residues. Germline CDR1 SGHRS, CDR2 YFSETQ. The ends lost 3 bases at V and 6 bases at J; junction bases unmatched: 11. CDR3 nucleotides: TGCGCCAGCAGCTGGGTCCCGGGACAGAGTCCCGGGGAGCTGTTTTTT. It encodes CASSWVPGQSPGELFF.

The genes are TRBV7-9 and TRBJ2-3; no clear D gene. V lost 5 bases, J lost 2 bases, and 11 bases lay in between. This CDR3 is 14 amino acids long. The germline V gene has CDR1 SEHNR and CDR2 FQNEAQ (reference sequence). The CDR3 protein is CASSPAGNTDTQYF. The CDR3, as DNA: TGTGCCAGCAGCCCTGCAGGAAACACAGATACGCAGTATTTT. The entire variable domain, with the rest obtained from reference TRBV7-9 and TRBJ2-3, is as follows: DTGVSQNPRHKITKRGQNVTFRCDPISEHNRLYWYRQTLGQGPEFLTYFQNEAQLEKSRLLSDRFSAERPKGSFSTLEIQRTEQGDSAMYLCASSPAGNTDTQYFGPGTRLTVL.

The J gene is TRBJ2-7, the V gene TRBV7-9, with D perhaps matching TRBD1 (5 bases). Germline CDR1 reads SEHNR; CDR2 reads FQNEAQ (reference sequence). With 5 bases removed from V and 4 bases from J, the gap between germline ends came to 21 bases. The length of the CDR3 is 16 residues. The CDR3 DNA reads as TGTGCCAGCAGCCACCGACAGACCGTTACCGATTACGAGCAGTACTTC. Its protein product is CASSHRQTVTDYEQYF.

This sequence joins TRBV28 and TRBJ2-4, with D perhaps TRBD1 (6 bases). The V gene lost 1 base and the J gene lost 5 bases, with 9 bases spanning the gap. Germline-derived CDR1 and CDR2 are MDHEN and SYDVKM. There are 14 residues in the CDR3. CDR3 sequence reads: CASSLSGAENIQYF. The CDR3 coding sequence is TGTGCCAGCAGTTTATCAGGGGCCGAAAACATTCAGTACTTC.

The chain links TRBV4-1 to TRBJ2-3; TRBD1 matches 10 bases. Losses at the gene ends were 1 base for V and 3 bases for J; bases not matched to a gene: 10. This CDR3 contains 18 residues. CDR1 MGHRA and CDR2 YSYEKL come from the germline V gene. CDR3 sequence reads: CASSQGHLRQGATDTQYF. In DNA form, the CDR3 reads TGCGCCAGCAGCCAAGGGCATCTCAGACAGGGGGCTACAGATACGCAGTATTTT.

The chain combines TRBV19 with TRBJ2-7; D not resolved. CDR1 is LNHDA, CDR2 SQIVND, per germline (reference sequence). V lost 7 bases to trimming and J lost 5 bases, with 24 bases between them. The CDR3 runs 16 residues. The CDR3 is CASNPDPAARIDEQYF. The CDR3 DNA sequence: TGTGCCAGTAATCCAGACCCGGCGGCCCGGATTGACGAGCAGTACTTC.

This chain links TRBV5-1 with TRBJ2-1; tentatively, D is TRBD2 (5 bases). Per germline, CDR1 SGHRS and CDR2 YFSETQ. Between the trimmed V and J ends, which lost 4 bases and 4 bases, there was a span of 15 bases. CDR3 length: 15 residues. CDR3 amino acids: CASSLSGHGYNEQFF. The CDR3 DNA reads TGCGCCAGCAGCCTGAGCGGCCATGGGTACAATGAGCAGTTCTTC.

The chain uses TRBV5-4 and TRBJ2-2; unclear D gene. Trimming shortened V by 4 bases and J by 2 bases, and 12 bases separated the two germline ends. This CDR3 comprises 15 residues. Germline assignment: CDR1 SGHNT and CDR2 YYREEE (reference sequence). The CDR3 loop is CASSPGRFNTGELFF. The CDR3 region has the DNA TGTGCCAGCAGCCCTGGCCGATTTAACACCGGGGAGCTGTTTTTT.